This T cell receptor (beta chain) was profiled in a study of shared clonotypes between healthy human individuals. Original processing notes: Because ImmunoSEQ provided only junction sequences with no quality scores, the filtering differed. Assay used: immunoSEQ multiplex PCR; TCRdb lists only in-frame clones, some missing. For V, J and clone size, that table is used; D and trimming come from the DNA. The sample has 2 million to 2.5 million clones; approximately 96% are singletons. Healthy adults negative for HIV, lacking recent acute infections or vaccinations, served as donors. With V trimmed by 5 bases and J by 0 bases, 9 bases remained unmatched. Germline-derived CDR1 and CDR2 are SGHVS and FQNEAQ. This CDR3 region has 18 residues.

The material sequenced was naive CD4+ T cells sorted from blood. Documented subset: CD45RA+ positively selected. The rearrangement joins TRBV7-8 to TRBJ2-3; TRBD2 agrees at 12 bases. The TCR was taken from a young man in good health. CDR3 coding DNA: TGTGCCAGCAGCCTTAGGACTAGCGGGATTACTAGCACAGATACGCAGTATTTT. Protein sequence: CASSLRTSGITSTDTQYF.